This T cell receptor (beta chain) was identified during a study of identical twins. Per the germline V gene, CDR1 is KGHSH and CDR2 is LQKENI. V was clipped by 6 bases and J by 3 bases, with 12 bases between them. The CDR3 sequence is 13 residues long. TCRdb processed the 5' RACE reads anew with MiXCR; each CDR3 protein has one entry. The profile covers a few hundred thousand distinct CDR3 sequences, with more than 20% appearing a single time and around 3% taken by the ten largest. This same sample was also part of a study on T cells expressing NK-cell markers.

J is TRBJ2-7 and V is TRBV18; D is possibly TRBD1 or TRBD2 (5 bases each). This receptor was obtained from a woman aged 18-29 years in good health. Sequencing was performed on CD4+ T cells sorted from blood. The CDR3 region is CASSWGKDYEQYF. As DNA, the CDR3 is TGTGCCAGCTCTTGGGGGAAGGACTACGAGCAGTACTTC. Combining the CDR3 with reference TRBV18 and TRBJ2-7 gives the whole variable domain NAGVMQNPRHLVRRRGQEARLRCSPMKGHSHVYWYRQLPEEGLKFMVYLQKENIIDESGMPKERFSAEFPKEGPSILRIQQVVRGDSAAYFCASSWGKDYEQYFGPGTRLTVT.